The rows below give T cell receptor beta chains drawn from one sample of a study of blood T cell repertoires in COVID-19. Clones were sequenced by immunoSEQ multiplex PCR, and TCRdb holds only the in-frame ones, with some missing. The sample holds about 200,000 clones, about 84% seen once. Sequenced input: PBMCs or T cells enriched from blood (not recorded which). Receptor source: a man aged 40-50 years with acute COVID-19. Each CDR3 is given with its conserved first and last residue. The D gene is left open where the match is weak. Not all rows give a size; the values are once, few, many and, for expanded clones, a class.

D | size | J | V | CDR3 | DNA
TRBD1 | . | TRBJ2-5 | TRBV15 | CATRGGDRGETQYF | TGTGCCACCAGAGGGGGAGACAGGGGTGAGACCCAGTACTTC
. | . | TRBJ2-5 | TRBV3-1/TRBV3-2 | CASSQARGTQYF | TGTGCCAGCAGCCAAGCCCGGGGGACCCAGTACTTC
. | . | TRBJ1-2 | TRBV19 | CASRSQGIYGYTF | TGTGCCAGTAGATCACAGGGAATCTATGGCTACACCTTC
. | . | TRBJ1-2 | TRBV6-1 | CASSDREGYTF | TGTGCCAGCAGTGATAGGGAGGGGTACACCTTC
TRBD1 | . | TRBJ2-7 | TRBV29-1 | CSVISRGDRAGYEQYF | TGCAGCGTTATTAGTCGTGGGGACAGGGCAGGATACGAGCAGTACTTC
. | . | TRBJ1-4 | TRBV11-2 | CASSLFRGEEGEKLFF | TGTGCCAGCAGCTTATTTCGGGGGGAGGAGGGTGAAAAACTGTTTTTT
. | . | TRBJ1-6 | TRBV7-2 | CASSYERVGALHF | TGTGCCAGCAGCTACGAGAGGGTGGGAGCCCTCCACTTT
TRBD2 | . | TRBJ2-1 | TRBV27 | CASRLLAGINEQFF | TGTGCCAGCAGATTACTAGCGGGTATTAATGAGCAGTTCTTC
. | few | TRBJ1-2 | TRBV25-1 | CASSHLGTPYGYTF | TGTGCCAGCAGCCATTTAGGGACACCCTACGGCTACACCTTC
TRBD2 | . | TRBJ2-3 | TRBV27 | CASREAGGGSDTQYF | TGTGCCAGCAGGGAAGCGGGAGGGGGTTCAGATACGCAGTATTTT
. | . | TRBJ2-7 | TRBV5-4 | CASSFHSGEQYF | TGTGCCAGCAGCTTCCACAGCGGGGAGCAGTACTTC
TRBD2 | . | TRBJ2-1 | TRBV7-9 | CASSLSLAGGSNNEQFF | TGTGCCAGCAGCTTATCTCTAGCGGGAGGGTCGAACAATGAGCAGTTCTTC
TRBD1 | . | TRBJ2-2 | TRBV4-2 | CASSQETGTGDTGELFF | TGTGCCAGCAGCCAGGAAACCGGGACAGGGGACACCGGGGAGCTGTTTTTT
. | once | TRBJ1-2 | TRBV11-2 | CASTTFGVNYGYTF | TGTGCCAGCACTACCTTCGGGGTGAACTATGGCTACACCTTC
. | . | TRBJ1-1 | TRBV3-1/TRBV3-2 | CASSGGGRTEAFF | TGTGCCAGCAGCGGCGGGGGGCGCACTGAAGCTTTCTTT
. | . | TRBJ2-1 | TRBV28 | CASTPSPPFLHNEQFF | TGTGCCAGCACCCCCTCCCCCCCCTTCCTACACAATGAGCAGTTCTTC
TRBD2 | . | TRBJ2-1 | TRBV7-3 | CASSSSGASSYNEQFF | TGTGCCAGCAGCTCCAGCGGGGCGAGCTCCTACAATGAGCAGTTCTTC
. | . | TRBJ1-1 | TRBV10-3 | CAITSHDTNTEAFF | TGTGCCATCACCTCCCACGACACGAACACTGAAGCTTTCTTT
. | few | TRBJ2-5 | TRBV9 | CASSVAGRTTGRYQETQYF | TGTGCCAGCAGCGTAGCGGGAAGGACCACGGGTCGATACCAAGAGACCCAGTACTTC
. | few | TRBJ1-2 | TRBV6-1 | CASSEAGENYGYTF | TGTGCCAGCAGTGAAGCCGGGGAAAACTATGGCTACACCTTC
. | . | TRBJ1-1 | TRBV19 | CASSPDSDAEAFF | TGTGCCAGTAGCCCTGACAGCGACGCTGAAGCTTTCTTT
. | . | TRBJ2-7 | TRBV19 | CASSIRRSGAYEQYF | TGTGCCAGTAGTATCCGGCGGTCAGGGGCCTACGAGCAGTACTTC
TRBD2 | . | TRBJ2-3 | TRBV19 | CASSMRGRAAVHVTQYF | TGTGCCAGTAGTATGAGAGGGAGGGCCGCGGTCCACGTTACGCAGTATTTT
. | . | TRBJ1-5 | TRBV7-8 | CASSPSMQPQHF | TGTGCCAGCAGTCCCTCTATGCAGCCCCAGCATTTT
TRBD2 | . | TRBJ2-1 | TRBV4-1 | CASSYRLAENNEQFF | TGCGCCAGCAGCTACCGACTAGCGGAGAACAATGAGCAGTTCTTC
TRBD1 | . | TRBJ2-6 | TRBV5-1 | CASSVRTGLSGANVLTF | TGCGCCAGCAGCGTAAGGACAGGGCTCTCTGGGGCCAACGTCCTGACTTTC
TRBD2 | . | TRBJ2-3 | TRBV9 | CASSVAPAGGGWDTQYF | TGTGCCAGCAGCGTAGCTCCAGCGGGAGGAGGGTGGGATACGCAGTATTTT
. | . | TRBJ1-1 | TRBV4-1 | CASSQATGWNTEAFF | TGCGCCAGCAGCCAAGCAACAGGGTGGAACACTGAAGCTTTCTTT
. | few | TRBJ1-1 | TRBV9 | CASSVSGGTEAFF | TGTGCCAGCAGCGTATCGGGCGGGACTGAAGCTTTCTTT
TRBD2 | . | TRBJ2-3 | TRBV10-3 | CAISGLWTSDTDTQYF | TGTGCCATCAGTGGGTTGTGGACTAGCGACACAGATACGCAGTATTTT
TRBD1 | . | TRBJ1-1 | TRBV7-3 | CASSVTGGTEAFF | TGTGCCAGCAGCGTCACAGGGGGCACTGAAGCTTTCTTT
. | . | TRBJ1-4 | TRBV5-1 | CASSLEVGANEKLFF | TGCGCCAGCAGCTTGGAGGTCGGGGCTAATGAAAAACTGTTTTTT
TRBD2 | . | TRBJ2-3 | TRBV3-1/TRBV3-2 | CASRTSGLTDTQYF | TGTGCCAGCAGGACTAGCGGGTTGACAGATACGCAGTATTTT
. | . | TRBJ1-2 | TRBV24-1 | CATSDSGLFDGYTF | TGTGCCACCAGTGATTCCGGGTTATTCGACGGCTACACCTTC
TRBD2 | . | TRBJ2-2 | TRBV5-6 | CASSYLPSGATGELFF | TGTGCCAGCAGCTATCTGCCTAGCGGGGCAACCGGGGAGCTGTTTTTT
. | few | TRBJ2-2 | TRBV6-8 | CANPALKGPGELFF | TGTGCCAATCCCGCTCTAAAGGGGCCCGGGGAGCTGTTTTTT
TRBD1 | . | TRBJ2-3 | TRBV9 | CASSVSGTGNTDTQYF | TGTGCCAGCAGCGTCTCCGGGACAGGGAACACAGATACGCAGTATTTT
TRBD1 | once | TRBJ1-5 | TRBV28 | CASKPGQGMFQPQHF | TGTGCCAGCAAACCGGGACAGGGAATGTTTCAGCCCCAGCATTTT
TRBD1 | . | TRBJ1-5 | TRBV2 | CASSESEGAGQPQHF | TGTGCCAGCAGTGAAAGTGAGGGGGCCGGTCAGCCCCAGCATTTT
. | . | TRBJ1-1 | TRBV18 | CASSGRSGQAFF | TGTGCCAGCTCTGGGAGAAGCGGCCAGGCTTTCTTT
. | . | TRBJ1-3 | TRBV5-6 | CASSLRGPGNTIYF | TGTGCCAGCAGCTTGAGAGGGCCTGGAAACACCATATATTTT
. | . | TRBJ2-1 | TRBV6-5 | CASSSGLYNEQFF | TGTGCCAGCAGCTCGGGACTGTACAATGAGCAGTTCTTC
. | . | TRBJ2-7 | TRBV5-3 | CARSSSGHFSEQYF | TGTGCCAGAAGCTCCTCCGGACACTTTAGCGAGCAGTACTTC
TRBD1 | . | TRBJ2-7 | TRBV30 | CAWSGQGKSSYEQYF | TGTGCCTGGAGTGGACAGGGAAAGAGCTCCTACGAGCAGTACTTC
TRBD2 | . | TRBJ2-1 | TRBV19 | CASSIDLAGARFF | TGTGCCAGTAGTATAGACCTAGCGGGAGCCCGGTTCTTC
. | . | TRBJ1-6 | TRBV27 | CASSLFFKRGQTNSPLHF | TGTGCCAGCAGTTTATTTTTCAAACGAGGACAGACTAATTCACCCCTCCACTTT
TRBD2 | . | TRBJ2-1 | TRBV24-1 | CATSDFSSGSYNEQFF | TGTGCCACCAGTGATTTCTCTAGCGGGAGCTACAATGAGCAGTTCTTC
. | . | TRBJ2-3 | TRBV7-9 | CASSLVTGMTDTQYF | TGTGCCAGCAGCTTAGTTACCGGGATGACAGATACGCAGTATTTT
TRBD2 | once | TRBJ2-1 | TRBV10-3 | CAIGSSGAFAYNEQFF | TGTGCCATCGGTTCTAGCGGGGCATTCGCCTACAATGAGCAGTTCTTC
TRBD1 | . | TRBJ1-3 | TRBV4-2 | CASSATGTGPGNTIYF | TGTGCCAGCAGCGCTACCGGGACAGGGCCTGGAAACACCATATATTTT
. | . | TRBJ1-3 | TRBV5-6 | CASSLGMSSGNTIYF | TGTGCCAGCAGCTTGGGTATGAGCTCTGGAAACACCATATATTTT
. | . | TRBJ1-1 | TRBV19 | CASKTAFQVNTEAFF | TGTGCCAGTAAAACAGCATTCCAGGTGAACACTGAAGCTTTCTTT
TRBD2 | . | TRBJ2-5 | TRBV4-2 | CASSPLAGGPSETQYF | TGTGCCAGCAGCCCGCTAGCGGGAGGGCCATCAGAGACCCAGTACTTC
TRBD2 | . | TRBJ2-7 | TRBV2 | CASRSREGQPYEQYF | TGTGCCAGCAGGAGTAGGGAGGGTCAGCCCTACGAGCAGTACTTC
TRBD1 | . | TRBJ2-5 | TRBV24-1 | CATSDPTGQETQYF | TGTGCCACCAGTGATCCGACAGGGCAAGAGACCCAGTACTTC
TRBD1 | . | TRBJ2-7 | TRBV11-2 | CASSFFRTGFRRREQYF | TGTGCCAGCAGCTTTTTCCGGACAGGGTTTCGACGTCGGGAGCAGTACTTC
TRBD1 | . | TRBJ1-5 | TRBV11-2 | CASSPDRGHNQPQHF | TGTGCCAGCAGTCCAGACAGGGGCCACAATCAGCCCCAGCATTTT
TRBD2 | . | TRBJ2-3 | TRBV3-1/TRBV3-2 | CASSRNIAGPTDTQYF | TGTGCCAGCAGTCGCAACATAGCGGGACCCACAGATACGCAGTATTTT
TRBD2 | few | TRBJ2-7 | TRBV29-1 | CSVTDPGLGGPYEQYF | TGCAGCGTCACCGACCCGGGACTAGGGGGACCGTACGAGCAGTACTTC